This TCR beta chain was sequenced during a study of shared clonotypes between healthy human individuals. How the authors handled the data: Junction-only immunoSEQ sequences carried no quality scores, so filtering differed. Data came from immunoSEQ multiplex PCR; TCRdb stores just in-frame clones and leaves some out. Clone size and the V and J calls come from that table; the DNA yielded D and trimming. The table has about 1.1 million clones, about four fifths seen once. In the case of this clone: The antigen remains undetermined.

This CDR3 has 13 amino acids. V was shortened by 10 bases and J by 1 base, with 11 bases between the two germline ends. Germline CDR1 is MDHEN and CDR2 is SYDVKM. Study-level results: An anticipated effect of sequencing depth on clonotype sharing among donors was recognized. The study drew on few donors, limiting represented genetic and exposure-history diversity.

The receptor's source is a young man in good health. Some clones in this sample may be carry-over from other donors' samples. The rearrangement links TRBV28 to TRBJ2-1, with a possible D match to TRBD1 (6 bases). The sequenced sample consisted of memory CD4+ T cells from PBMCs. The subset is: CD45RA-negative fraction. CDR3 in DNA: TGTGCCACCCAACAGGGTTCCTACAATGAGCAGTTCTTC. It encodes CATQQGSYNEQFF.